The clone carrying this TCR beta chain has just one count. The junction had 3 bases not matched to a gene; V was cut back by 7 bases and J by 2 bases. In germline, CDR1 is KGHDR, CDR2 SFDVKD. The CDR3 length is 15 residues. The entry originates in a study of blood T cell repertoires in COVID-19. Across the study: Nucleic acid was either cDNA or gDNA, and it came from T cells, B-cell-depleted T cells, or PBMCs.

Method: immunoSEQ multiplex PCR; TCRdb's copy keeps in-frame clones and lacks some. The sample contains fewer than 100,000 clones, roughly 88% of which appear only once. The genes are TRBV24-1 and TRBJ2-3; the match to TRBD2 covers 12 bases. The sequenced material came from peripheral blood. The clonotype was recovered from a human donor in a cohort sampled during active COVID-19. Here the CDR3 reads CATSGLAGFTDTQYF. The CDR3 bases are TGTGCCACCAGCGGACTAGCGGGGTTCACAGATACGCAGTATTTT.